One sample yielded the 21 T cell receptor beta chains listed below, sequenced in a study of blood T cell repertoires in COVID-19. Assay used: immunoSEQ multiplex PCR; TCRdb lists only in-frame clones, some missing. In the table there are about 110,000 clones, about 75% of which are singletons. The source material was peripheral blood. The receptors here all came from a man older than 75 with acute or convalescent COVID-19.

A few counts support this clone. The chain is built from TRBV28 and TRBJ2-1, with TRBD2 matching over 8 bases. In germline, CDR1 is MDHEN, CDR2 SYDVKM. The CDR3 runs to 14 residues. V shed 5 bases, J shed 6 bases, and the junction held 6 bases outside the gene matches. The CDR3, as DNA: TGTGCCAGCAGTCCCTTCCGGGAGGGCAATGAGCAGTTCTTC. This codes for CASSPFREGNEQFF.

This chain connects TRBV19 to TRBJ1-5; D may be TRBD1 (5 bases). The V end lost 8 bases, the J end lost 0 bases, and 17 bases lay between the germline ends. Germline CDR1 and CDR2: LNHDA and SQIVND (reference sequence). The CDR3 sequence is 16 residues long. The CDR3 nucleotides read TGTGCCAGTGCTGTCGGGGGGGTGATTAGCAATCAGCCCCAGCATTTT. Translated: CASAVGGVISNQPQHF.

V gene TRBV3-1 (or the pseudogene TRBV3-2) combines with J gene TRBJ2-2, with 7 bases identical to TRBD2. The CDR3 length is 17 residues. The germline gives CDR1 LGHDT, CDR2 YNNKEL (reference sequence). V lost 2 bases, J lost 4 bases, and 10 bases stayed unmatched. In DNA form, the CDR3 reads TGTGCCAGCAGCCAAATCCAGCGGGCTAGCGGCACCGGGGAGCTGTTTTTT. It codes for CASSQIQRASGTGELFF.

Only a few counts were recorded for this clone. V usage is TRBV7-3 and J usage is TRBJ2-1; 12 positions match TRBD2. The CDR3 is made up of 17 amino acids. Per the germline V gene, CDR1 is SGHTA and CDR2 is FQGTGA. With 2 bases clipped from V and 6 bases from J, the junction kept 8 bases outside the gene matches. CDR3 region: CASSLYASGRASNEQFF. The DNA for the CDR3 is TGTGCCAGCAGCTTATATGCTAGCGGGAGGGCTTCCAATGAGCAGTTCTTC.

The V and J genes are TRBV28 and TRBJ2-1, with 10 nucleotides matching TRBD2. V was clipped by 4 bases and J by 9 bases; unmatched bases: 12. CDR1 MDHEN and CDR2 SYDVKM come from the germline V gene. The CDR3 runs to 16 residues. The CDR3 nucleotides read TGTGCCAGCAGTTCTGGGGGGACTAGCGCTGGTACTGAGCAGTTCTTC. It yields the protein CASSSGGTSAGTEQFF.

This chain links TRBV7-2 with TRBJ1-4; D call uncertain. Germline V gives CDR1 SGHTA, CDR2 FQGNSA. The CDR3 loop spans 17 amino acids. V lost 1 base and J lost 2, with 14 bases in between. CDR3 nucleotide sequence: TGTGCCAGCAGCTTAGTCTCCCTGGGAGGTACTAATGAAAAACTGTTTTTT. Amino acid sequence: CASSLVSLGGTNEKLFF.

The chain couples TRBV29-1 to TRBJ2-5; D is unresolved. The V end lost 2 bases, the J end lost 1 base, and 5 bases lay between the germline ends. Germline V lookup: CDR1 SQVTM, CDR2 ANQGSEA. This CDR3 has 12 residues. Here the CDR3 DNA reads TGCAGCGTTGAACCGTTCCAAGAGACCCAGTACTTC. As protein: CSVEPFQETQYF.

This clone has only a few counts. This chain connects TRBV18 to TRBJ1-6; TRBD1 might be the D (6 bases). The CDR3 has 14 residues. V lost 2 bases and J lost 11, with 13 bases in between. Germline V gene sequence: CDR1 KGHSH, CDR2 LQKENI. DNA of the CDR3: TGTGCCAGCTCACCAGGACCCGCAGGGGCACCCCTCCACTTT. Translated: CASSPGPAGAPLHF.

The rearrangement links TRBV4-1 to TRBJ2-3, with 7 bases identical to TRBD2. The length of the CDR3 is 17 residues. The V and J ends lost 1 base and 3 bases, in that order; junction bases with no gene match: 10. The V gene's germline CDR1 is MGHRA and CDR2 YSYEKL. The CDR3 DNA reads TGCGCCAGCAGCCAAGCCCCGGCTAGCGGAGCTACAGATACGCAGTATTTT. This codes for CASSQAPASGATDTQYF.

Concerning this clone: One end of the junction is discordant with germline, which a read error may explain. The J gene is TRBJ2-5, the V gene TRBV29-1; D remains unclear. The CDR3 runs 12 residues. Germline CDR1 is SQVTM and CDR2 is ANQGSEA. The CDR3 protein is CSVEGPSETQYF. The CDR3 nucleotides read TGCAGCGTCGAAGGTCCTTCGGAGACCCAGTACTTC.

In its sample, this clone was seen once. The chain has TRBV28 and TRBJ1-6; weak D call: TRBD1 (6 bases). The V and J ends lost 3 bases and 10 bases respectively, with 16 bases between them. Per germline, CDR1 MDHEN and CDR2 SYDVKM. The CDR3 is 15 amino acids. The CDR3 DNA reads TGTGCCAGCAGTTTTCCAGGGAAAGACAGGTCACCCCTCCACTTT. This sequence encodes CASSFPGKDRSPLHF.

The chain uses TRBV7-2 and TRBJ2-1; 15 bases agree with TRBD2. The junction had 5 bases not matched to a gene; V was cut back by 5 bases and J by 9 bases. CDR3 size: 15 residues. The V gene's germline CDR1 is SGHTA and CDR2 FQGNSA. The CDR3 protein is CASSGLAGGRGEQFF. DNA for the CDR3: TGTGCCAGCAGCGGACTAGCGGGAGGGCGGGGTGAGCAGTTCTTC.

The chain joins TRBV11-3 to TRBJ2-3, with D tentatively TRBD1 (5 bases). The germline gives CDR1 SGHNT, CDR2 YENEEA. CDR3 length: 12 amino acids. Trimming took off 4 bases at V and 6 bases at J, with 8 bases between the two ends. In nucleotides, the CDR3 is TGTGCCAGCAGCTCCCAGGGTGATACGCAGTATTTT. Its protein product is CASSSQGDTQYF.

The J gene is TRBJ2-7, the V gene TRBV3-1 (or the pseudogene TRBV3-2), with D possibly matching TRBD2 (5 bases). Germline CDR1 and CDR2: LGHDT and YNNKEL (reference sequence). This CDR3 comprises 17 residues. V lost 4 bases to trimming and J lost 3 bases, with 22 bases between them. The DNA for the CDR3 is TGTGCCAGCAGCCCCTTATCCCCGGCAGGACGGGGCTACGAGCAGTACTTC. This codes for CASSPLSPAGRGYEQYF.

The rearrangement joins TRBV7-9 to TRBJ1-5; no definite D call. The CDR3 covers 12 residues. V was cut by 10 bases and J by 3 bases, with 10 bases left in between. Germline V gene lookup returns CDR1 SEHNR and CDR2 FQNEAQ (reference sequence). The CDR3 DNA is TGTGCCACCCGGCAGGACAATCAGCCCCAGCATTTT. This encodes CATRQDNQPQHF.

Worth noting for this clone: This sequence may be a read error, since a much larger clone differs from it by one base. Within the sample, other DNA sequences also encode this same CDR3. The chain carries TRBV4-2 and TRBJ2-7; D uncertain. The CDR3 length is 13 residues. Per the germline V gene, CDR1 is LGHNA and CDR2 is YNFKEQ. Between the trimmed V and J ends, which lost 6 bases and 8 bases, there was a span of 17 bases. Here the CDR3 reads CASSPPESKKQYF. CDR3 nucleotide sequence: TGTGCCAGCAGTCCCCCTGAAAGCAAAAAGCAGTACTTC.

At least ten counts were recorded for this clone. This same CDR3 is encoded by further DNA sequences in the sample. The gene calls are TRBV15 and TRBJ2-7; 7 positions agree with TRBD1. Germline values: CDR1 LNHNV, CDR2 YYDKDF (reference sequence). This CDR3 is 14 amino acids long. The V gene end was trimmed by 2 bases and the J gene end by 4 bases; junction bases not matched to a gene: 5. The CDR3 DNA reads TGTGCCACCAGCAGACAAGGGGGCAGGTACGAGCAGTACTTC. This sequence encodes CATSRQGGRYEQYF.

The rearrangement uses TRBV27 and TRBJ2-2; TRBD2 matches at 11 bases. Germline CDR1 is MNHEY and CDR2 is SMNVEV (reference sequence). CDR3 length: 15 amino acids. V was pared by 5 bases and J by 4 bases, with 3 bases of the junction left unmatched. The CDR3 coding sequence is TGTGCCAGCAGTCCTAGCGGGAGGACCACCGGGGAGCTGTTTTTT. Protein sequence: CASSPSGRTTGELFF.

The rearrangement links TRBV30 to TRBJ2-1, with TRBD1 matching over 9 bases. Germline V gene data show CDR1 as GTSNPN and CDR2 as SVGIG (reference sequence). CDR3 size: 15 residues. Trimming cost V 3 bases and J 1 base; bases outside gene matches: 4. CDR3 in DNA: TGTGCCTGGAGCAACAGGGGGCTTTCCTACAATGAGCAGTTCTTC. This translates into CAWSNRGLSYNEQFF.

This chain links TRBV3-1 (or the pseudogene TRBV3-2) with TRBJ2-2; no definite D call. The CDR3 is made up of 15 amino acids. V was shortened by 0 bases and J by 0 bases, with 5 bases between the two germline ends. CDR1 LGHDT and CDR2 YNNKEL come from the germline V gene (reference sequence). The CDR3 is CASSQDLSNTGELFF. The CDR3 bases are TGTGCCAGCAGCCAAGATCTTTCGAACACCGGGGAGCTGTTTTTT.

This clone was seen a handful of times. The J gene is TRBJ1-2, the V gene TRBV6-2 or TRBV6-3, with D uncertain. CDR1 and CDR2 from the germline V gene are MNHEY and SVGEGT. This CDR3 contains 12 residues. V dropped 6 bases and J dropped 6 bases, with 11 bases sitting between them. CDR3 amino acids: CASSLTEDGYTF. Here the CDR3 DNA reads TGTGCCAGCAGCTTAACAGAAGATGGCTACACCTTC.